This TCR beta chain is from a study of T cells in Graves' hyperthyroidism and ophthalmopathy. The V segment lost 2 bases and the J segment 5 bases; nucleotides outside the gene matches: 11. Germline V CDR1 and CDR2: MNHNS, SASEGT. There are 19 residues in the CDR3. Amplification yielded TCR beta CDR3 regions, with RNA transcripts as the source. RT-PCR in the first round (using the HTBI primer set) targeted the TCR CDR3. Via MiXCR, TCRdb re-called the multiplex PCR reads, giving one row per CDR3 protein. The sample has 450,000 to 700,000 distinct CDR3 sequences; more than 45% are singletons. The sample holds a few counts of this clonotype. Its specificity is not known. Study-level findings and limits: A model of 13 V-J features distinguished ophthalmopathy from stable hyperthyroidism. Clonotypes that were expanded in thyroid above 0.001 mostly appeared in blood too. Prediction of ophthalmopathy progression came a median about 6 months pre-onset.

This chain links TRBV6-1 with TRBJ2-5, with 16 bases that match TRBD2. The sample was peripheral blood or thyroid tissue (not recorded which). This sequence originates from an adult woman with Graves' disease, either hyperthyroidism or ophthalmopathy (not recorded which). This chain's CDR3 is CASSEWGLAGGAPQETQYF. The CDR3 DNA reads TGTGCCAGCAGTGAATGGGGACTAGCGGGAGGGGCCCCCCAGGAGACCCAGTACTTC.